Listed below are T cell receptor beta chains from one sample, sequenced in a study of OX40 agonist ivuxolimab in advanced cancers. The method was immunoSEQ multiplex PCR; TCRdb's version includes in-frame clones alone and lacks a portion of them. The repertoire holds tens of thousands of clones, around 90% seen once, with 0.43% in the top ten. The sequences come from CD4+ or CD8+ T cells sorted from blood, collected in a trial of the OX40 agonist ivuxolimab. The receptors originated from an adult with an advanced solid tumor such as melanoma, head and neck, liver or kidney cancer. CDR3s include the opening cysteine and the closing phenylalanine or tryptophan. D genes are given only for firm matches.

d_call	v_call	j_call	cdr3_aa	cdr3_nt
TRBD1	TRBV19	TRBJ2-5	CASTPGQGIRETQYF	TGTGCCAGTACCCCGGGACAGGGGATACGAGAGACCCAGTACTTC
-	TRBV19	TRBJ2-7	CASSRRGTYEQYF	TGTGCCAGTAGTCGACGGGGAACCTACGAGCAGTACTTC
-	TRBV28	TRBJ1-5	CASSLGAFSGWSNQPQHF	TGTGCCAGCAGTTTAGGAGCCTTCTCCGGTTGGAGCAATCAGCCCCAGCATTTT
-	TRBV4-3	TRBJ1-2	CASSQELITAYGYTF	TGCGCCAGCAGCCAAGAACTGATCACAGCCTATGGCTACACCTTC
-	TRBV4-2	TRBJ2-7	CASSQTLHRQGTTYEQYF	TGTGCCAGCAGCCAAACCCTGCATAGACAGGGGACTACCTACGAGCAGTACTTC
TRBD1	TRBV4-1	TRBJ1-5	CASSQPRDRQPQHF	TGCGCCAGCAGCCAACCCCGGGACAGACAGCCCCAGCATTTT
-	TRBV28	TRBJ1-2	CASSFQNRGYTF	TGTGCCAGCAGCTTCCAGAACCGTGGCTACACCTTC
-	TRBV18	TRBJ2-5	CASSPSEGLETQYF	TGTGCCAGCTCACCCTCCGAGGGGCTAGAGACCCAGTACTTC
-	TRBV5-6	TRBJ1-2	CASSLGRNYGYTF	TGTGCCAGCAGCTTGGGAAGGAACTATGGCTACACCTTC
TRBD1	TRBV7-7	TRBJ2-3	CASSADRGDTQYF	TGTGCTAGCAGCGCAGACAGGGGAGATACGCAGTATTTT